This paragraph covers one T cell receptor beta chain sequence. A few counts support this clone. Its specific antigen is unknown. No much larger clonotype is one base removed from it; base qualities were not supplied. This entry is derived from a study of tissue T cells after allogeneic stem cell transplantation (dated by TCRdb to between 2021 and 2023). With regard to the full study: Over an approximately 3-year period, a research-autopsy study prospectively enrolled about 7 adult allo-HCT recipients who had steroid-refractory GVHD. Every GVHD patient got a graft from a donor, with four grafts unmodified and three CD34-selected to deplete T cells. Gastrointestinal GVHD was present in all GVHD patients, several lines of GVHD-directed therapy were administered to all GVHD patients, and skin involvement was additionally present in about 5 GVHD patients. In viably preserved blood and marrow, CD3+ T cells were flow-sorted if cell numbers allowed, whereas smaller samples went directly to DNA extraction. The study profiled TCR beta repertoires in many tissues obtained from research autopsies of patients with and without GVHD, and also in mouse models of GVHD. On the human side, the study was prospective and observational, with no blinding or randomization. Study-wide conclusions, independent of this receptor: Within patients, how anatomically similar tissues were was a major factor shaping TCR repertoire composition, regardless of disease or transplant status. The patient cohort was small and clinically heterogeneous, and sampling depth was acknowledged as a limitation. Only a few T cell clones appeared in more than one patient, yet motif-based clustering showed tissue-specific repertoire signatures that were shared between patients. The study did not establish which tissue TCRs were alloreactive or antigen-specific, and some clones may have been host cells that persisted. In both patients and mice, only a limited portion of the TCR repertoire detected in tissues was captured by blood and spleen T cells.

Libraries were made using the immunoSEQ multiplex PCR assay. Adaptive Biotechnologies performed the TCRbeta CDR3 sequencing at survey depth and reported CDR3 sequences, V/J genes, productive frequency and template counts. TCR beta CDR3 regions were amplified from genomic DNA rather than RNA. In the authors' own workflow: Jensen-Shannon divergence was used to quantify pairwise repertoire overlap between tissues, with a value of 1 meaning complete divergence and a value of 0 meaning identical repertoires. Based on pairwise JSD values, tissues were grouped by single-linkage agglomerative hierarchical clustering, and the results were shown as dendrograms. GLIPH2 was applied to all patient samples using simulation_depth 1000, kmer_min_depth 3, and cdr3_length_cutoff 8, and only groups with more than two unique CDR3s were retained. A standardized tissue-overlap score was generated by extrapolating Jaccard GLIPH-group overlap across patients to a standard repertoire size of 1000 clones. To look at how diversity was associated with clinical or experimental variables, linear mixed-effect models were used, with tissue treated as a fixed effect and individual treated as a random effect. In its TCRdb copy, this immuneACCESS table keeps in-frame sequences only and misses some clones. Where compared with another copy, unresolved V genes explain less than half of these, and the others have no known cause. The DNA gave D and trimming, while V, J and clone size come from that table. The sample table holds about 26,000 clones, of which more than 80% were seen once. Together, the top ten hold 1.5% to 2.5% of the sample.

The time point label corresponds to: recipient (host-origin) PBMCs collected before allo-HCT. Looking up the germline V gene yields CDR1 SGHTA and CDR2 FQGNSA. The junction shows trimming of 1 base on V and 0 bases on J, plus 13 bases between the germline ends. The CDR3 goes from the cysteine to the phenylalanine over 17 residues. Just the 51-base CDR3 DNA is kept, in frame starting at base 1. The starting material was blood, obtained before transplantation. The rearranged chain carries TRBV7-2 and TRBJ2-1; tentative D gene TRBD2, with 5 bases matching. This clonotype originated in a male donor at least 60 years old who later had graft-versus-host disease after an allogeneic stem cell transplant. The CDR3 amino acid sequence is: CASSLGGVAGSYNEQFF. Here is the DNA: TGTGCCAGCAGCTTAGGTGGGGTCGCGGGCTCCTACAATGAGCAGTTCTTC.